The 28 T cell receptor beta chains given below trace back to one sample, sequenced in a study of cytomegalovirus exposure and HLA in healthy donors. Method: immunoSEQ multiplex PCR; TCRdb's copy keeps in-frame clones and lacks some. The sample has tens of thousands of clones; roughly 94% are singletons. Sequenced sample: PBMCs. The receptor set was obtained from a woman aged 18-35 years in good health and CMV-seronegative.

Here the CDR3 reads CASSSGQIIDTQYF. The CDR3 region has the DNA TGCGCCAGCAGCTCAGGACAGATTATAGATACGCAGTATTTT. V is TRBV5-1 and J is TRBJ2-3, with a weak D call TRBD1 (6 bases). The ends were cut back, 3 bases at V and 5 bases at J, with 13 bases in the middle. The CDR3 length is 14 residues. Germline CDR1 and CDR2: SGHRS and YFSETQ. Filled out from reference TRBV5-1 and TRBJ2-3, the complete variable domain reads KAGVTQTPRYLIKTRGQQVTLSCSPISGHRSVSWYQQTPGQGLQFLFEYFSETQRNKGNFPGRFSGRQFSNSRSEMNVSTLELGDSALYLCASSSGQIIDTQYFGPGTRLTVL.

The V and J genes are TRBV27 and TRBJ1-6; 7 nucleotides line up with TRBD1. The CDR3 consists of 15 residues. The germline V gene has CDR1 MNHEY and CDR2 SMNVEV (reference sequence). Losses at the gene ends were 2 bases for V and 5 bases for J; bases not matched to a gene: 3. The DNA for the CDR3 is TGTGCCAGCAGTTTACAAGGACAGGATAATTCACCCCTCCACTTT. Amino acid sequence: CASSLQGQDNSPLHF.

CDR3 sequence reads: CASSVLQGAEAFF. The CDR3 DNA follows: TGTGCCAGCAGCGTCTTACAGGGGGCTGAAGCTTTCTTT. This chain links TRBV9 with TRBJ1-1; TRBD1 matches 8 bases. The CDR3 contains 13 residues. V shed 2 bases and J 6 bases; nucleotides not matched to a gene: 3. CDR1 is SGDLS, CDR2 YYNGEE, per germline.

This CDR3 is CASSRLGETQYF. The CDR3 region has the DNA TGCGCCAGCAGCCGCCTCGGGGAGACCCAGTACTTC. The V and J genes are TRBV5-1 and TRBJ2-5; D ambiguous. Trimming shortened V by 4 bases and J by 5 bases, and 9 bases separated the two germline ends. This CDR3 region has 12 residues. CDR1 is SGHRS, CDR2 YFSETQ, per germline.

V usage is TRBV13 and J usage is TRBJ2-3; D might be TRBD1 (6 bases). The V end lost 0 bases, the J end lost 5 bases, and 15 bases lay between the germline ends. This CDR3 spans 16 amino acids. Germline CDR1 is PRHDT and CDR2 is FYEKMQ (reference sequence). The CDR3 DNA reads TGTGCCAGCAGCTTAGGCCTTCAGGGGCAGGGAGATACGCAGTATTTT. It codes for CASSLGLQGQGDTQYF. The full variable domain, its missing parts supplied by reference TRBV13 and TRBJ2-3, is AAGVIQSPRHLIKEKRETATLKCYPIPRHDTVYWYQQGPGQDPQFLISFYEKMQSDKGSIPDRFSAQQFSDYHSELNMSSLELGDSALYFCASSLGLQGQGDTQYFGPGTRLTVL.

The chain links TRBV7-2 to TRBJ2-1; possibly TRBD2 for D (5 bases). Deletions cut 2 bases from V and 6 bases from J, with 8 bases between. Germline CDR1 and CDR2: SGHTA and FQGNSA. The CDR3 has 13 residues. The CDR3 region has the DNA TGTGCCAGCAGCTTATTGCGGGTCAATGAGCAGTTCTTC. This codes for CASSLLRVNEQFF. Filled out from reference TRBV7-2 and TRBJ2-1, the complete variable domain reads GAGVSQSPSNKVTEKGKDVELRCDPISGHTALYWYRQSLGQGLEFLIYFQGNSAPDKSGLPSDRFSAERTGGSVSTLTIQRTQQEDSAVYLCASSLLRVNEQFFGPGTRLTVL.

The rearrangement links TRBV7-2 to TRBJ1-1; D is unclear. The CDR3 spans 13 residues. Trimming took 5 bases from V and 5 from J, leaving 12 bases between them. Germline loops: CDR1 SGHTA, CDR2 FQGNSA. CDR3 in amino acids: CASSLSMRTEAFF. The CDR3 coding sequence is TGTGCCAGCAGCCTCTCCATGAGAACTGAAGCTTTCTTT. Using reference TRBV7-2 and TRBJ1-1 for the parts outside the CDR3, the full variable domain is GAGVSQSPSNKVTEKGKDVELRCDPISGHTALYWYRQSLGQGLEFLIYFQGNSAPDKSGLPSDRFSAERTGGSVSTLTIQRTQQEDSAVYLCASSLSMRTEAFFGQGTRLTVV.

The V gene is TRBV7-2, the J gene TRBJ2-7; 10 bases line up with TRBD1. Germline loops: CDR1 SGHTA, CDR2 FQGNSA. The CDR3 consists of 15 residues. The ends lost 3 bases at V and 3 bases at J; junction bases unmatched: 5. The CDR3 DNA reads TGTGCCAGCAGCTTGAGACAGGGGGCGCACTACGAGCAGTACTTC. This encodes CASSLRQGAHYEQYF.

This clone showed up just once. The genes are TRBV10-3 and TRBJ2-5, with D possibly TRBD2 on 5 matching bases. CDR3 size: 13 residues. Trimming stripped 6 bases from V and 3 bases from J, with 11 bases between. Germline assignment: CDR1 ENHRY and CDR2 SYGVKD. CDR3 in amino acids: CAIRTVGEETQYF. As DNA, the CDR3 is TGTGCCATCAGGACCGTCGGGGAAGAGACCCAGTACTTC.

The chain has TRBV7-5 and TRBJ1-6. TRBV7-5 represents a pseudogene. The CDR3 extends over 12 amino acids. Written as DNA, the CDR3 is TGTGTCAGAAGCTTTGGGAGTTCACCCCTCCACTTT. The encoded protein is CVRSFGSSPLHF.

This sequence joins TRBV11-2 and TRBJ2-5, with D perhaps matching TRBD1 (6 bases). CDR1 SGHAT and CDR2 FQNNGV come from the germline V gene. The CDR3 has 16 residues. V was shortened by 1 base and J by 5 bases, with 17 bases between the two germline ends. The DNA for the CDR3 is TGTGCCAGCAGCTTAGGCGGCCAGGGACAACGGGAGACCCAGTACTTC. Protein sequence: CASSLGGQGQRETQYF.

The V gene is TRBV19, the J gene TRBJ1-1; D might be TRBD1 (5 bases). The CDR3 contains 15 residues. Between the trimmed V and J ends, which lost 6 bases and 0 bases, there was a span of 14 bases. Germline CDR1 reads LNHDA; CDR2 reads SQIVND (reference sequence). CDR3 sequence reads: CASRASGGMNTEAFF. CDR3 sequence (DNA): TGTGCCAGTAGAGCCTCTGGGGGGATGAACACTGAAGCTTTCTTT.

The rearrangement joins TRBV28 to TRBJ2-7, with 9 nucleotides matching TRBD1. With 5 bases clipped from V and 6 bases from J, the junction kept 5 bases outside the gene matches. There are 13 residues in the CDR3. CDR1 MDHEN and CDR2 SYDVKM come from the germline V gene. CDR3 in DNA: TGTGCCAGCAGTATAGGGACAGGGTTCGAGCAGTACTTC. Translation gives CASSIGTGFEQYF.

The CDR3 loop is CASTSGGLRQLFF. The DNA of the CDR3 is TGTGCCAGCACCTCGGGCGGACTCAGGCAACTGTTTTTT. V is TRBV9 and J is TRBJ1-4; no clear D gene. The germline V gene has CDR1 SGDLS and CDR2 YYNGEE. The V end was cut by 6 bases, the J end by 12 bases, with 18 bases between. CDR3 length: 13 residues. The full variable domain, completed using reference TRBV9 and TRBJ1-4, is DSGVTQTPKHLITATGQRVTLRCSPRSGDLSVYWYQQSLDQGLQFLIQYYNGEERAKGNILERFSAQQFPDLHSELNLSSLELGDSALYFCASTSGGLRQLFFGSGTQLSVL.

The V gene is TRBV5-8, the J gene TRBJ2-6; D may be TRBD1 (5 bases). CDR3 length: 17 amino acids. In germline, CDR1 is SGHTS, CDR2 YDEGEE. Trimming pared 2 bases from V and 3 bases from J, leaving 15 bases between. The CDR3 is CASSFGRVVGGANVLTF. CDR3 bases: TGTGCCAGCAGCTTCGGCAGGGTAGTTGGTGGGGCCAACGTCCTGACTTTC.

The genes are TRBV4-1 and TRBJ1-2; D ambiguous. Germline V gene data show CDR1 as MGHRA and CDR2 as YSYEKL. The CDR3 is 14 residues long. With 4 bases removed from V and 8 bases from J, the gap between germline ends came to 17 bases. CDR3 loop: CASSPRAASRGYTF. For the CDR3, the DNA is TGCGCCAGCAGCCCTCGGGCAGCTAGCCGAGGCTACACCTTC.

This chain joins TRBV30 and TRBJ1-2; D call uncertain. The CDR3 has 16 residues. The V gene's germline CDR1 is GTSNPN and CDR2 SVGIG (reference sequence). Trimming took 1 base from V and 6 from J, leaving 21 bases between them. CDR3 loop: CAWSGRDRRFSDGYTF. For the CDR3, the DNA is TGTGCCTGGAGTGGCCGGGATCGAAGATTTAGTGATGGCTACACCTTC.

This chain connects TRBV9 to TRBJ1-2; no clear D gene. This CDR3 is built from 15 residues. The V and J ends lost 4 bases and 6 bases respectively, with 19 bases between them. Germline assignment: CDR1 SGDLS and CDR2 YYNGEE. The CDR3: CASSPFRRESDGYTF. CDR3 nucleotide sequence: TGTGCCAGCAGCCCTTTCCGAAGGGAGTCCGATGGCTACACCTTC.

CDR3 residues: CASSPIGAEQYF. The CDR3 DNA follows: TGTGCCAGCAGCCCAATCGGAGCAGAGCAGTACTTC. The chain recombines TRBV4-2 with TRBJ2-7; D uncertain. The CDR3 spans 12 residues. V was clipped by 4 bases and J by 7 bases, with 11 bases between them. Germline CDR1 is LGHNA and CDR2 is YNFKEQ.

The CDR3 region has the DNA TGTGCCAGCAGTTACTCCTCCCGCGACAGGGAGCATTTT. The encoded protein is CASSYSSRDREHF. This chain links TRBV6-6 with TRBJ1-5, with 7 bases matching TRBD1. The CDR3 has 13 residues. The V segment lost 0 bases and the J segment 14 bases; nucleotides outside the gene matches: 7. Germline V CDR1 and CDR2: MNHNY, SVGAGI (reference sequence).

V gene TRBV7-2 combines with J gene TRBJ2-5; maybe TRBD2 (5 bases). CDR1 SGHTA and CDR2 FQGNSA come from the germline V gene. This CDR3 is 15 amino acids long. The V gene lost 4 bases and the J gene lost 6 bases, with 18 bases spanning the gap. CDR3 in amino acids: CASSYGGSARQTQYF. The CDR3 nucleotides read TGTGCCAGCAGCTACGGAGGTTCCGCGAGGCAGACCCAGTACTTC.

The chain links TRBV19 to TRBJ1-2; D may be TRBD1 (6 bases). V was trimmed by 5 bases and J by 8 bases, leaving 18 bases between them. The CDR3 length is 14 residues. Germline loops: CDR1 LNHDA, CDR2 SQIVND (reference sequence). CDR3 sequence reads: CASSLYSGVFGYTF. Written as DNA, the CDR3 is TGTGCCAGTAGTCTATACTCAGGGGTATTCGGCTACACCTTC. The entire variable domain, with the rest obtained from reference TRBV19 and TRBJ1-2, is as follows: DGGITQSPKYLFRKEGQNVTLSCEQNLNHDAMYWYRQDPGQGLRLIYYSQIVNDFQKGDIAEGYSVSREKKESFPLTVTSAQKNPTAFYLCASSLYSGVFGYTFGSGTRLTVV.

This clone is a singleton in its sample. The chain has TRBV5-1 and TRBJ1-2; 10 bases align to TRBD1. CDR1 is SGHRS, CDR2 YFSETQ, per germline. The length of the CDR3 is 15 residues. The V gene end was trimmed by 4 bases and the J gene end by 6 bases; junction bases not matched to a gene: 9. The CDR3 bases are TGCGCCAGCAGCCCCTCACCGGACAGGGGGAATGGCTACACCTTC. This gives the protein CASSPSPDRGNGYTF.

The chain couples TRBV9 to TRBJ2-1, with a weak D call TRBD2 (5 bases). The germline V and J ends were trimmed by 3 bases and 0 bases, with 10 bases remaining between them. CDR3 length: 15 amino acids. The germline V gene encodes CDR1 SGDLS and CDR2 YYNGEE. CDR3 region: CASSDSGISYNEQFF. CDR3 bases: TGTGCCAGCAGCGACAGCGGAATCTCCTACAATGAGCAGTTCTTC.

This clone was counted once. J is TRBJ1-1 and V is TRBV5-1; 8 bases map to TRBD1. Germline-derived CDR1 and CDR2 are SGHRS and YFSETQ. V lost 4 bases to trimming and J lost 1 base; unmatched junction nucleotides: 3. CDR3 length: 14 amino acids. In DNA form, the CDR3 reads TGCGCCAGCAGCATAGGGACAGGGAACACTGAAGCTTTCTTT. It yields the protein CASSIGTGNTEAFF.

The V call is TRBV27, the J call TRBJ1-1; possibly TRBD1 for D (6 bases). The germline V gene has CDR1 MNHEY and CDR2 SMNVEV (reference sequence). This CDR3 has 15 amino acids. V was shortened by 6 bases and J by 8 bases, with 22 bases between the two germline ends. The CDR3 bases are TGTGCCAGCAGCCCATTTCAGGGGCCCTCCAGAGAAGCTTTCTTT. It encodes CASSPFQGPSREAFF.

V is TRBV2 and J is TRBJ2-1, with D possibly TRBD2 on 6 matching bases. Trimming took 2 bases from V and 9 from J, leaving 8 bases between them. The CDR3 extends over 12 amino acids. Germline CDR1 and CDR2: SNHLY and FYNNEI. Written as DNA, the CDR3 is TGTGCCAGCAGTGAACTGGGGGGTGAGCAGTTCTTC. It specifies CASSELGGEQFF.

This rearrangement joins TRBV18 to TRBJ1-5, with TRBD1 matching 11 bases. Trimming cost V 4 bases and J 4 bases; bases outside gene matches: 3. The CDR3 sequence is 15 residues long. From germline, CDR1 is KGHSH and CDR2 LQKENI. CDR3 residues: CASSLWDRGNQPQHF. The CDR3 DNA is TGTGCCAGCTCACTATGGGACAGGGGGAATCAGCCCCAGCATTTT.